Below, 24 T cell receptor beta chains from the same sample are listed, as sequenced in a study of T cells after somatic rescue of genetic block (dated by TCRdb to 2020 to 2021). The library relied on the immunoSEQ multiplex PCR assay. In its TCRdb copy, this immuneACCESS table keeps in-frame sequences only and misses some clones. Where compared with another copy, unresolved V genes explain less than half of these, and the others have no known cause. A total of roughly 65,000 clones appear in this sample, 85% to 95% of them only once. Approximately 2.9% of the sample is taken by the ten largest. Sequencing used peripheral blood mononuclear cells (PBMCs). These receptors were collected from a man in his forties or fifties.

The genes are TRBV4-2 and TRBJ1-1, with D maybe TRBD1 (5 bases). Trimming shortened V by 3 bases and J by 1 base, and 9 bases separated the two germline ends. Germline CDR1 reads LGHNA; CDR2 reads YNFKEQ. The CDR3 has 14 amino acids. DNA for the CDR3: TGTGCCAGCAGCCACGGGCAGGGGAACACTGAAGCTTTCTTT. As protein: CASSHGQGNTEAFF.

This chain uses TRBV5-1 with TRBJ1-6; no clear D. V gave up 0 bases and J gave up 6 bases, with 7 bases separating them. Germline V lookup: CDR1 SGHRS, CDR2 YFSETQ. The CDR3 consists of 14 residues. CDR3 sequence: CASSLERINSPLHF. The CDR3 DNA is TGCGCCAGCAGCTTGGAACGGATTAATTCACCCCTCCACTTT.

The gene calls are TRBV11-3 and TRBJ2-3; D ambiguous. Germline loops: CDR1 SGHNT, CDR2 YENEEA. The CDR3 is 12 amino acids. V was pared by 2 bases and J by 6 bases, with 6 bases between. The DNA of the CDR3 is TGTGCCAGCAGCTTAAGTTCGGATACGCAGTATTTT. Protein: CASSLSSDTQYF.

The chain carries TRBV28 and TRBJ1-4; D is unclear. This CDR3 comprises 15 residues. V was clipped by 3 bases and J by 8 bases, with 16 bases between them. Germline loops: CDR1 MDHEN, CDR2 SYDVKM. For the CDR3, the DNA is TGTGCCAGCAGTTTCCTACAAGGAGGAGGAGAAAAACTGTTTTTT. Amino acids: CASSFLQGGGEKLFF. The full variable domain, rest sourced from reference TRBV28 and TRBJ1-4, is DVKVTQSSRYLVKRTGEKVFLECVQDMDHENMFWYRQDPGLGLRLIYFSYDVKMKEKGDIPEGYSVSREKKERFSLILESASTNQTSMYLCASSFLQGGGEKLFFGSGTQLSVL.

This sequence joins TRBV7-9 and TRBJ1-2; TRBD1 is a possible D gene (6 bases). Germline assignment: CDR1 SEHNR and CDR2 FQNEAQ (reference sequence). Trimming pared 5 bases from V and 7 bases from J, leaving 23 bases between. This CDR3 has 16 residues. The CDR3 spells CASSPLHQGRRGGYTF. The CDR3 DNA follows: TGTGCCAGCAGCCCACTACACCAGGGGCGCCGGGGTGGCTACACCTTC.

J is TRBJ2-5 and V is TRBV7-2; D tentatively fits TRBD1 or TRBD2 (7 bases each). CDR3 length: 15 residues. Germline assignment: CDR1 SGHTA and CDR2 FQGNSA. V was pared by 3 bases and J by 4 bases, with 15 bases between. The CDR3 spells CASSLAGGGTETQYF. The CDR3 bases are TGTGCCAGCAGCTTGGCAGGGGGGGGCACAGAGACCCAGTACTTC.

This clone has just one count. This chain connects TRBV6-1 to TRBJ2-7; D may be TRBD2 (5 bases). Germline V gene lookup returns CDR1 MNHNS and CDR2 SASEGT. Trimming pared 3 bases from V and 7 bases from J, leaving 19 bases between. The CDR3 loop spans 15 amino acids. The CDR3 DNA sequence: TGTGCCAGCAGTGAGGGGAGTCTTAGGGCGAGGGAGCAGTACTTC. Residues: CASSEGSLRAREQYF.

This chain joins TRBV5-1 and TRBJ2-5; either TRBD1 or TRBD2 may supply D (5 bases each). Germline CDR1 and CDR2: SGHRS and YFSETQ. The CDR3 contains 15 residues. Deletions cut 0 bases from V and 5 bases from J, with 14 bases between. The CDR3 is CASSLALGAPETQYF. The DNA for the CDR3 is TGCGCCAGCAGCTTGGCCCTCGGGGCCCCGGAGACCCAGTACTTC.

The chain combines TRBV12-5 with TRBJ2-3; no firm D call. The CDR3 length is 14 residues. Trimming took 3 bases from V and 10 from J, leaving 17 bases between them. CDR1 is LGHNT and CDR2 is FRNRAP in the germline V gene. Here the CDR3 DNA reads TGTGCTAGTGGTTTAGAGGCCCCTGGTGGCCCGCAGTATTTT. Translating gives CASGLEAPGGPQYF. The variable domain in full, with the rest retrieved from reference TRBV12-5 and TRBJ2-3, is DARVTQTPRHKVTEMGQEVTMRCQPILGHNTVFWYRQTMMQGLELLAYFRNRAPLDDSGMPKDRFSAEMPDATLATLKIQPSEPRDSAVYFCASGLEAPGGPQYFGPGTRLTVL.

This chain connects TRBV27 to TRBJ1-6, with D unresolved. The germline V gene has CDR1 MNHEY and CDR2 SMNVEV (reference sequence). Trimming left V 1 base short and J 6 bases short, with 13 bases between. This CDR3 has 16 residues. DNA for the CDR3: TGTGCCAGCAGTTTATTCGCCGCCCTGGGTAATTCACCCCTCCACTTT. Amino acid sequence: CASSLFAALGNSPLHF.

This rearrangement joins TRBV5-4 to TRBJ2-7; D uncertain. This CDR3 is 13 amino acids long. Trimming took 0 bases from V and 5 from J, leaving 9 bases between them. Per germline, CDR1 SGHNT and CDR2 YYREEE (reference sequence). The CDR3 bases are TGTGCCAGCAGCTTGGTTTATGCCGACGAGCAGTACTTC. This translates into CASSLVYADEQYF.

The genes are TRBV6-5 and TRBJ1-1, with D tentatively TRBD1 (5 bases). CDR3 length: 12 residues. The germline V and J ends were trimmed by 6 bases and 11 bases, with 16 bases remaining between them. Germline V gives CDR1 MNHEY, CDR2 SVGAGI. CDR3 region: CASSRGAGPAFF. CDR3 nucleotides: TGTGCCAGCAGCCGCGGGGCAGGGCCCGCTTTCTTT.

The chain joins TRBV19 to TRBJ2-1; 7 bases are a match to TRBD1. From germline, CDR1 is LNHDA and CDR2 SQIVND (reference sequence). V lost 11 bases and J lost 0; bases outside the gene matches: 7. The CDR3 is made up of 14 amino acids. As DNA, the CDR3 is TGTGCCTCAACCCGGGACAGCTCCTACAATGAGCAGTTCTTC. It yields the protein CASTRDSSYNEQFF.

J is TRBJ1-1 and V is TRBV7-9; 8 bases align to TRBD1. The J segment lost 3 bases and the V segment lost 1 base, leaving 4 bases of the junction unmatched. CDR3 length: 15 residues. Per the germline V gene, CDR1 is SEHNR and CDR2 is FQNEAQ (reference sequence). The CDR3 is CASSLGGQAYTEAFF. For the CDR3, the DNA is TGTGCCAGCAGCTTAGGGGGACAGGCGTACACTGAAGCTTTCTTT.

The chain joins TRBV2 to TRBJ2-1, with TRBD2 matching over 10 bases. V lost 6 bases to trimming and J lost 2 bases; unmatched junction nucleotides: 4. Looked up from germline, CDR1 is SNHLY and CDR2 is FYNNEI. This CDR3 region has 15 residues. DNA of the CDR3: TGTGCCAGCAGGTCTAGCGGGAGTGCCTACAATGAGCAGTTCTTC. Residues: CASRSSGSAYNEQFF. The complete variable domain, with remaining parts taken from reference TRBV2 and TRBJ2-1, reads EPEVTQTPSHQVTQMGQEVILRCVPISNHLYFYWYRQILGQKVEFLVSFYNNEISEKSEIFDDQFSVERPDGSNFTLKIRSTKLEDSAMYFCASRSSGSAYNEQFFGPGTRLTVL.

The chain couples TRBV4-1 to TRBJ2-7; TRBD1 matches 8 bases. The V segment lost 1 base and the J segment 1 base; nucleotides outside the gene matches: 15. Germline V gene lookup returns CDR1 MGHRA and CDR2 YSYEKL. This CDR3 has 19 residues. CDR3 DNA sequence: TGCGCCAGCAGCCAAGCGGCTCCCAACCCAGGGGGCCGATCCTACGAGCAGTACTTC. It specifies CASSQAAPNPGGRSYEQYF.

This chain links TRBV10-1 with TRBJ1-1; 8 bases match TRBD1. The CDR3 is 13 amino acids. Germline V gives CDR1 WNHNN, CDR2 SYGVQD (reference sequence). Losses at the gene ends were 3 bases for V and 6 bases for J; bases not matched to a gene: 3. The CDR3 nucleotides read TGCGCCAGCAGTGAACAGGGGGGCGCTGAAGCTTTCTTT. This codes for CASSEQGGAEAFF.

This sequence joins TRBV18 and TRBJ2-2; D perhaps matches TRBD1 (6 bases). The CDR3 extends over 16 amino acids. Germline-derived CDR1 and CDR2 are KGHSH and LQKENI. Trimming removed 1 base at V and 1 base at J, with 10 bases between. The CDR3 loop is CASSPLGHLNTGELFF. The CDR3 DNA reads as TGTGCCAGCTCACCACTGGGACACCTGAACACCGGGGAGCTGTTTTTT. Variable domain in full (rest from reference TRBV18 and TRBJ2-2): NAGVMQNPRHLVRRRGQEARLRCSPMKGHSHVYWYRQLPEEGLKFMVYLQKENIIDESGMPKERFSAEFPKEGPSILRIQQVVRGDSAAYFCASSPLGHLNTGELFFGEGSRLTVL.

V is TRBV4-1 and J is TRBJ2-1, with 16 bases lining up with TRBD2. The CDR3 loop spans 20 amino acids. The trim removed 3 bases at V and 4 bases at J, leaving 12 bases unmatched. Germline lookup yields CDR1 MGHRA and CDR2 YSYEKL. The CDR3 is CASSHPGLAGGLGLYNEQFF. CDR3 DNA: TGCGCCAGCAGCCACCCGGGACTAGCGGGGGGGCTAGGTCTTTACAATGAGCAGTTCTTC.

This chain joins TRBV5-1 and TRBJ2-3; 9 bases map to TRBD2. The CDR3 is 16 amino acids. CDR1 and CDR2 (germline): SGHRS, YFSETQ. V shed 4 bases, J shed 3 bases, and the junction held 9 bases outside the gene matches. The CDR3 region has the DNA TGCGCCAGCAGCCGGGGGGCTAGCGGGGTGACAGATACGCAGTATTTT. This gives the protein CASSRGASGVTDTQYF.

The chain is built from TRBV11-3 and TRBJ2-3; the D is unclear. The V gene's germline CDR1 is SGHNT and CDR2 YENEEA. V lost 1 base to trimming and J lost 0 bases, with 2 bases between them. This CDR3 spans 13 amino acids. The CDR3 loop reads CASSLVSTDTQYF. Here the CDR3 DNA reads TGTGCCAGCAGCTTAGTCAGCACAGATACGCAGTATTTT.

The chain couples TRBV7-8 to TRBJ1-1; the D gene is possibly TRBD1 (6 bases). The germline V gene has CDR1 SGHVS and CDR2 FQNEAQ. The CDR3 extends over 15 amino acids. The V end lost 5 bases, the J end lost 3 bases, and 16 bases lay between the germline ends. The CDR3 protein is CASSAGGDRDTEAFF. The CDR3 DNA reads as TGTGCCAGCAGCGCTGGGGGCGACCGGGACACTGAAGCTTTCTTT.

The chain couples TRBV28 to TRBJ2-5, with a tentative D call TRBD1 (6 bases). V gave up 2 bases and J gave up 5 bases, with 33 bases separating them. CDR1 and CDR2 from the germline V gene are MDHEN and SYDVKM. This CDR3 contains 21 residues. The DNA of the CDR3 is TGTGCCAGCAGTTTAGTGGTTGGGGGCCGGATCACAGGTGACCATGAGGAGACCCAGTACTTC. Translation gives CASSLVVGGRITGDHEETQYF. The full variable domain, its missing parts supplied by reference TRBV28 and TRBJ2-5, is DVKVTQSSRYLVKRTGEKVFLECVQDMDHENMFWYRQDPGLGLRLIYFSYDVKMKEKGDIPEGYSVSREKKERFSLILESASTNQTSMYLCASSLVVGGRITGDHEETQYFGPGTRLLVL.

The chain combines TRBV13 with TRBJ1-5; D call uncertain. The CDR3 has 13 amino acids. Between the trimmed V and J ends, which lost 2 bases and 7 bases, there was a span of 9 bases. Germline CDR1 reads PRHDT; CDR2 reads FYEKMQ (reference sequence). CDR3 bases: TGTGCCAGCAGCTTATGGGGTAGACAGCCCCAGCATTTT. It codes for CASSLWGRQPQHF.